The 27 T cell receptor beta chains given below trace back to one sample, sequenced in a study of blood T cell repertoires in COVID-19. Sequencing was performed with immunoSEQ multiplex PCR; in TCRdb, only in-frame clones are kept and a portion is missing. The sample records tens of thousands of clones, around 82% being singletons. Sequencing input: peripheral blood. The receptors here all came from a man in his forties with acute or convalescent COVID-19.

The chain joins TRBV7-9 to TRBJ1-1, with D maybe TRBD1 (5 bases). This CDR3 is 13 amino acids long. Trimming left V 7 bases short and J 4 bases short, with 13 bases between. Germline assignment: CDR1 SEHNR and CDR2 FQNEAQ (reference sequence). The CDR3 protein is CASNILGATEAFF. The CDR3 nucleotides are TGTGCCAGCAACATCCTTGGGGCCACTGAAGCTTTCTTT.

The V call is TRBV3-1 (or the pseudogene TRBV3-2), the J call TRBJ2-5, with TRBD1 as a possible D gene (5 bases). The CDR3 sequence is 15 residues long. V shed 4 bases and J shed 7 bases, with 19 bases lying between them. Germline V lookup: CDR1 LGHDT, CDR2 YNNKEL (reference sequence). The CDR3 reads CASSPQGPGIGTQYF. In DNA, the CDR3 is TGTGCCAGCAGCCCTCAAGGACCAGGGATCGGGACCCAGTACTTC.

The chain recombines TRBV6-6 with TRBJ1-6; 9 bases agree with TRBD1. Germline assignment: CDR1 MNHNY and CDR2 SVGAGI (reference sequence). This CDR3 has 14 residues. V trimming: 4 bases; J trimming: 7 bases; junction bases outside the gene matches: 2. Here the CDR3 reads CASSSGQGNSPLHF. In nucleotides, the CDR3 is TGTGCCAGCAGTTCCGGACAGGGGAATTCACCCCTCCACTTT.

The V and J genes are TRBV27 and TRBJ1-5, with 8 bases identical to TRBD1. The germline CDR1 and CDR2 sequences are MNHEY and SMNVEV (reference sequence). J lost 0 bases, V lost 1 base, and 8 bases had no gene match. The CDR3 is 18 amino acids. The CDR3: CASSLFSQGANSNQPQHF. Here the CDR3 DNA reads TGTGCCAGCAGTTTATTTTCCCAGGGGGCGAATAGCAATCAGCCCCAGCATTTT.

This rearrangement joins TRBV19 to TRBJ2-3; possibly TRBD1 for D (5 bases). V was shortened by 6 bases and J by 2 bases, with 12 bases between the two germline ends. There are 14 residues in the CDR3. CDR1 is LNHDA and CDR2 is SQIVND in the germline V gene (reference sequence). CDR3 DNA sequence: TGTGCCAGTAGGGGGCCCTATAACACAGATACGCAGTATTTT. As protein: CASRGPYNTDTQYF.

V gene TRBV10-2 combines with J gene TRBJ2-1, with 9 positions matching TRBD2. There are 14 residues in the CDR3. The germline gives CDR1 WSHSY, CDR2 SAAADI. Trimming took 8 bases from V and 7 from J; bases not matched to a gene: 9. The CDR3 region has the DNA TGCGCCAGCCGTAGGACTAGCGTAAGGAATGAGCAGTTCTTC. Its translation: CASRRTSVRNEQFF.

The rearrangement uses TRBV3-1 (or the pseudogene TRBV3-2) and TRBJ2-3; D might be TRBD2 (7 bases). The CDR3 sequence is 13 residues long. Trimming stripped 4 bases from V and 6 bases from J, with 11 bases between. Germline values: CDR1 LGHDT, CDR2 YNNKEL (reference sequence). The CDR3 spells CASSRTRGDTQYF. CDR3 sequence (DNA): TGTGCCAGCAGCCGGACTAGGGGGGATACGCAGTATTTT.

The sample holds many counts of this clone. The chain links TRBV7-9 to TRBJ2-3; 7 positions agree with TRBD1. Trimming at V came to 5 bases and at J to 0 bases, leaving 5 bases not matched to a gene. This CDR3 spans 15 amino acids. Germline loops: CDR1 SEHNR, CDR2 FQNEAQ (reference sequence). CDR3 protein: CASSLDRISTDTQYF. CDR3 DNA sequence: TGTGCCAGCAGCCTGGACAGGATTAGCACAGATACGCAGTATTTT.

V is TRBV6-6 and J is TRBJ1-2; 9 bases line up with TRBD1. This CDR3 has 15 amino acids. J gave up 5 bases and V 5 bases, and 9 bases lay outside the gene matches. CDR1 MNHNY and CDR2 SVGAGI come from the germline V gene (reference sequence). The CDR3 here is CASSPSRQGGYGYTF. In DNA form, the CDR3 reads TGTGCCAGCAGTCCGTCCCGACAGGGGGGATATGGCTACACCTTC.

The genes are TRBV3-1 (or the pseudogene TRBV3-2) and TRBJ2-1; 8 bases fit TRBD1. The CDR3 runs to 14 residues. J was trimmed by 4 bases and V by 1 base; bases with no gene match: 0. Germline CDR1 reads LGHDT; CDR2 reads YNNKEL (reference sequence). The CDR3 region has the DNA TGTGCCAGCAGCCAAGGACAGGGGTACAATGAGCAGTTCTTC. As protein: CASSQGQGYNEQFF.

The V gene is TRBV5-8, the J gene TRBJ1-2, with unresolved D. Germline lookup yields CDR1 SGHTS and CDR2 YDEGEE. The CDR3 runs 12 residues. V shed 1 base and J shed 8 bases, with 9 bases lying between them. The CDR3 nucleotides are TGTGCCAGCAGCTTGACGGCGGGAGGCTACACCTTC. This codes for CASSLTAGGYTF.

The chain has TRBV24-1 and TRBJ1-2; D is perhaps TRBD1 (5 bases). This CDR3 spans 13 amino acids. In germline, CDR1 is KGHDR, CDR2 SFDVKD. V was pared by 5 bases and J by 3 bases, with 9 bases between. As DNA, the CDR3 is TGTGCCACCAGTGCGGAGACAGACTATGGCTACACCTTC. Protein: CATSAETDYGYTF.

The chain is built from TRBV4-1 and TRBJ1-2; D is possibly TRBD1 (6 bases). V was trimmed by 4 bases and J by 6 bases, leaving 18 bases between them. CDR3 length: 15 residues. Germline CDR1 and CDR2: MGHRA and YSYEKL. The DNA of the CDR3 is TGCGCCAGCAGCCCCCGGGACAACTTAGGGGATGGCTACACCTTC. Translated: CASSPRDNLGDGYTF.

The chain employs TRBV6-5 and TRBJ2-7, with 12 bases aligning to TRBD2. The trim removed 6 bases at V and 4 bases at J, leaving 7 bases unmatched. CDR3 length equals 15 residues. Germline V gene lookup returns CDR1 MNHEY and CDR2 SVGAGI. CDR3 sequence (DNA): TGTGCCAGCAGCGCCGGGACTAGCGGGTCGTACGAGCAGTACTTC. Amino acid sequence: CASSAGTSGSYEQYF.

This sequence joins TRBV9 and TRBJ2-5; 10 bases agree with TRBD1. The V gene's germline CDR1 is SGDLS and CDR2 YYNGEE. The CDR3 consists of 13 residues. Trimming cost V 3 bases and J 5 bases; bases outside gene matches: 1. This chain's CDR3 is CASSEGQGETQYF. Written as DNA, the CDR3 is TGTGCCAGCAGCGAGGGACAGGGGGAGACCCAGTACTTC.

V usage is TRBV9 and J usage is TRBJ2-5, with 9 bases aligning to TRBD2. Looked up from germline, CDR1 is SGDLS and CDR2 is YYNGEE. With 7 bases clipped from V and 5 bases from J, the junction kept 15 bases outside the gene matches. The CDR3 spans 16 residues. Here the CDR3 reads CASSVIAGARPETQYF. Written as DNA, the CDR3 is TGTGCCAGCTCGGTGATAGCGGGGGCCCGCCCCGAGACCCAGTACTTC.

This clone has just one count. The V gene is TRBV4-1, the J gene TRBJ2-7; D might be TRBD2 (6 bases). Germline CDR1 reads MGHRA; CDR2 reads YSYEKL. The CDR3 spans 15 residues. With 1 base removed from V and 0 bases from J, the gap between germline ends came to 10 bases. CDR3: CASSQVEGSSYEQYF. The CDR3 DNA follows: TGCGCCAGCAGCCAAGTGGAGGGTAGCTCCTACGAGCAGTACTTC.

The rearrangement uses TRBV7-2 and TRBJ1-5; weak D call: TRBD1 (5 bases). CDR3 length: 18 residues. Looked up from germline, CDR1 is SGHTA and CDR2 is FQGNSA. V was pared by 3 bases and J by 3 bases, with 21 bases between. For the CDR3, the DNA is TGTGCCAGCAGCTTCATCGGGTCTTTGGGCAGGGACAATCAGCCCCAGCATTTT. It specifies CASSFIGSLGRDNQPQHF.

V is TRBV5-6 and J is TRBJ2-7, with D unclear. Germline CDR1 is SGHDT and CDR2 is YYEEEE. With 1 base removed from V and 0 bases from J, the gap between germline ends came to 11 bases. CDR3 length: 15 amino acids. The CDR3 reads CASSLLVVSSYEQYF. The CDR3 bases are TGTGCCAGCAGCTTGTTAGTTGTTAGCTCCTACGAGCAGTACTTC. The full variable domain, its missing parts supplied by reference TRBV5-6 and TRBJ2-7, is DAGVTQSPTHLIKTRGQQVTLRCSPKSGHDTVSWYQQALGQGPQFIFQYYEEEERQRGNFPDRFSGHQFPNYSSELNVNALLLGDSALYLCASSLLVVSSYEQYFGPGTRLTVT.

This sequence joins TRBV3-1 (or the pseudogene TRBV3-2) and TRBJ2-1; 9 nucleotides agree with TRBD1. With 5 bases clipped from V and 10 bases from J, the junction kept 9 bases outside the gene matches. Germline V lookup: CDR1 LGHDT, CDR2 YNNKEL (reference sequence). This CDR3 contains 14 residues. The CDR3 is CASSLKQGAGEQFF. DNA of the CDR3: TGTGCCAGCAGCTTAAAACAGGGGGCTGGCGAGCAGTTCTTC.

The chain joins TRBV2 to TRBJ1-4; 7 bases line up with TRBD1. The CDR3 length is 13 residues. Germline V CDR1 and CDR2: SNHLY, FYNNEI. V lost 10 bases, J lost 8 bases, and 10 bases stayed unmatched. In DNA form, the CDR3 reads TGTGCCACCCAGGGGGAGTTTGGCGAAAAACTGTTTTTT. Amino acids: CATQGEFGEKLFF. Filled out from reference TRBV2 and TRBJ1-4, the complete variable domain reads EPEVTQTPSHQVTQMGQEVILRCVPISNHLYFYWYRQILGQKVEFLVSFYNNEISEKSEIFDDQFSVERPDGSNFTLKIRSTKLEDSAMYFCATQGEFGEKLFFGSGTQLSVL.

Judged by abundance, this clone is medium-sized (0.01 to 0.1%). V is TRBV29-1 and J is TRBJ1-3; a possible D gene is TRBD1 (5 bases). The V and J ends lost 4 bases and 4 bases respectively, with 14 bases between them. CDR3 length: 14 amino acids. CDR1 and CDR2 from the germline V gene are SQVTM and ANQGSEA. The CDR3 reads CSVGGGSAGNTIYF. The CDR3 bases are TGCAGCGTTGGGGGGGGATCAGCGGGAAACACCATATATTTT.

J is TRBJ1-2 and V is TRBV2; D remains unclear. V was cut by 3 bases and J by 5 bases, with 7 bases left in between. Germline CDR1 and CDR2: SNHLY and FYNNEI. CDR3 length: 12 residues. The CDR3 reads CASSDPFYGYTF. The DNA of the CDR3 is TGTGCCAGCAGTGACCCTTTTTATGGCTACACCTTC.

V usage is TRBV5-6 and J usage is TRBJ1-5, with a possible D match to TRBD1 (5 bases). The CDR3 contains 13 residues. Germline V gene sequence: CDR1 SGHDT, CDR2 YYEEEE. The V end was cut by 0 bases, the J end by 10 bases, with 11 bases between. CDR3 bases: TGTGCCAGCAGCTTGGGGCGGCAGGGACCCCAGCATTTT. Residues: CASSLGRQGPQHF.

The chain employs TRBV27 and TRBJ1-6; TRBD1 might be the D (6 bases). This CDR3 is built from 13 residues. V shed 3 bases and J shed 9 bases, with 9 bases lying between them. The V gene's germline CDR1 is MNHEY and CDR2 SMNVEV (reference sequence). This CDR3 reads CASSLDRLSPLHF. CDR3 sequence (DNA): TGTGCCAGCAGTTTGGACAGACTTTCACCCCTCCACTTT.

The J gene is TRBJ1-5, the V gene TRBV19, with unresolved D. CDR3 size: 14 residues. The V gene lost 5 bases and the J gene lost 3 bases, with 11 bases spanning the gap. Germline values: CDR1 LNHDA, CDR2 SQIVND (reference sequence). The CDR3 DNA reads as TGTGCCAGTAGTGGCGGAGGTTACAATCAGCCCCAGCATTTT. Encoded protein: CASSGGGYNQPQHF.

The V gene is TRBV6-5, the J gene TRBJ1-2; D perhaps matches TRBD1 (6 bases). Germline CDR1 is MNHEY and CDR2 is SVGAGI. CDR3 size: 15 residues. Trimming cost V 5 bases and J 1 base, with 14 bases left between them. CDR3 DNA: TGTGCCAGCAGTCTTCAGGGGAGGGGTAACTATGGCTACACCTTC. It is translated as CASSLQGRGNYGYTF.